The rows below give T cell receptor beta chains drawn from one sample of a study of blood T cells in healthy people across ages. MiXCR was run by TCRdb on the 5' RACE reads, yielding one entry per CDR3 protein. The data hold roughly 1,300,000 distinct CDR3 sequences, with approximately 59% observed a single time. Sequenced material: blood. These TCRs come from a man aged 18 to 30 in good health. The CDR3 runs from the conserved cysteine through the conserved F or W. The order of the fields is J gene, clone size, V gene, D gene, CDR3 DNA, CDR3 protein. A D gene is named only where the DNA matches it firmly. The size entry is marked missing in some rows and otherwise reads once, few, many or a size class.

TRBJ2-7 | . | TRBV11-2 | . | TGTGTCAGCAGCTCCAGCTACTCCTACGAGCAGTACTTC | CVSSSSYSYEQYF
TRBJ1-5 | . | TRBV6-1 | . | TGTGCCAGCAGATCTGCCGGGCTCCGCAATCAGCCCCAGCATTTT | CASRSAGLRNQPQHF
TRBJ2-7 | few | TRBV14 | . | TGTGCCAGCAGCCGGAACGACAACTACGAGCAGTACTTC | CASSRNDNYEQYF
TRBJ1-1 | . | TRBV15 | TRBD1 | TGTGCCACCAGCAGAGAGACAGGGACTGAAGCTTTCTTT | CATSRETGTEAFF
TRBJ2-7 | few | TRBV25-1 | . | TGTGCCAGCAGCATAACGGGGGGCAGCGACGAGCAGTACTTC | CASSITGGSDEQYF
TRBJ2-7 | . | TRBV27 | . | TGTGCCAGCAGTATAGCGTATACTGCCTACGAGCAGTACTTC | CASSIAYTAYEQYF
TRBJ2-6 | . | TRBV27 | . | TGTGCCAGCAGTTTGGTAGGGACCTCTGGGGCCAACGTCCTGACTTTC | CASSLVGTSGANVLTF
TRBJ2-7 | few | TRBV6-5 | . | TGTGCCAGCAGTTACGTACCAGACGGATCCTACGAGCAGTACTTC | CASSYVPDGSYEQYF
TRBJ2-5 | . | TRBV7-9 | . | TGTGCCAGCAGCTCTGTCTTTGAGCAGTACTTC | CASSSVFEQYF
TRBJ1-2 | . | TRBV29-1 | TRBD1 | TGCAGCGTTGAAGACCGCACCCTGGACAGGGGACGGGATGGCTACACCTTC | CSVEDRTLDRGRDGYTF
TRBJ2-5 | . | TRBV7-9 | . | TGTGCCAGCAGGGGCCCCCGGGACGGGATTTTAATTGAGGAGACCCAGTACTTC | CASRGPRDGILIEETQYF
TRBJ1-6 | . | TRBV12-3/TRBV12-4 | . | TGTGCCAGCAGTTTGTCACCAGGACAGACTAATTCACCCCTCCACTTT | CASSLSPGQTNSPLHF
TRBJ1-1 | many | TRBV12-3/TRBV12-4 | TRBD1 | TGTGCCAGCAGTTCCGGGACAGCGAACACTGAAGCTTTCTTT | CASSSGTANTEAFF
TRBJ1-2 | . | TRBV4-3 | . | TGCGCCAGCAGCCAAGCGAGCAGGACGGGTGGCTACACCTTC | CASSQASRTGGYTF
TRBJ2-6 | . | TRBV5-6 | . | TGTGCCAGCAGCTCTTCAGGGAGCTCTGGGGCCAACGTCCTGACTTTC | CASSSSGSSGANVLTF
TRBJ2-7 | . | TRBV7-9 | TRBD2 | TGTGCCAGCAGCACCCCTAGCGGGGGGGCGGGAACCTACAATGAGCAGTACTTC | CASSTPSGGAGTYNEQYF
TRBJ1-5 | . | TRBV6-5 | . | TGTGCCAGCAGACAAACTCCGGGACAGCCCCAGCATTTT | CASRQTPGQPQHF
TRBJ2-1 | few | TRBV29-1 | . | TGCAGCGTTGAAGGAGGGACGGTTTACAATGAGCAGTTCTTC | CSVEGGTVYNEQFF
TRBJ1-1 | . | TRBV6-5 | . | TGTGCCAGCAGTTACTCCCGAGGGGGGAGCATGAACACTGAAGCTTTCTTT | CASSYSRGGSMNTEAFF
TRBJ2-7 | . | TRBV27 | TRBD2 | TGTGCCAGCAGTGCGACTAGCGCCGACGGGGAGCAGTACTTC | CASSATSADGEQYF
TRBJ2-7 | . | TRBV11-1 | . | TGTGCCAGCAGCCCAAAGCGGGTTCACTACAATGAGCAGTACTTC | CASSPKRVHYNEQYF
TRBJ2-5 | . | TRBV12-3/TRBV12-4 | TRBD1 | TGTGCCAGCAGTTTAGCTAAGACAGGGGTTGAGGGTGAGCAGTACTTC | CASSLAKTGVEGEQYF
TRBJ2-1 | . | TRBV5-1 | TRBD1 | TGCGCCAGCAGCTCGCACAGGGGGTCCTACAATGAGCAGTTCTTC | CASSSHRGSYNEQFF
TRBJ2-4 | . | TRBV12-3/TRBV12-4 | . | TGTGCCAGCAGTTTGATTATGAGCGGGCTCCTAGCCAAAAACATTCAGTACTTC | CASSLIMSGLLAKNIQYF
TRBJ2-1 | few | TRBV25-1 | TRBD2 | TGTGCCAGCAGTGAATATGAGACTAGCGGGGACTACAATGAGCAGTTCTTC | CASSEYETSGDYNEQFF
TRBJ2-5 | many | TRBV20-1 | . | TGCAGTGCTACCGATCGGCAGGCGCAGTACTTC | CSATDRQAQYF
TRBJ2-7 | . | TRBV7-2 | TRBD2 | TGTGCCAGCAGCATCCCCCGGTTTGGGAGGGCAATCGAGCAGTACTTC | CASSIPRFGRAIEQYF
TRBJ1-1 | . | TRBV5-1 | . | TGTGCCAGCAGCTTAGGATCAGGGAACACTGAAGCTTTCTTT | CASSLGSGNTEAFF
TRBJ2-7 | . | TRBV4-3 | . | TGCGCCAGCAGCCAAGATTTTCGGGGGATTAGGGACGAGCAGTACTTC | CASSQDFRGIRDEQYF
TRBJ1-2 | many | TRBV5-1 | . | TGCGCCAGCAGCTTGGATGCGGAGCCCTATGATGGCTACACCTTC | CASSLDAEPYDGYTF
TRBJ1-1 | . | TRBV28 | . | TGTGCCAGCAGTCCCCATGGCAGGCGGGGAAGGTTGAACACTGAAGCTTTCTTT | CASSPHGRRGRLNTEAFF